These 7 T cell receptor beta chains were sequenced from one sample in a study of blood T cell repertoires in COVID-19. The data were produced by immunoSEQ multiplex PCR, yet TCRdb's version contains in-frame clones alone and is incomplete. The sample has over 130,000 clones; about four fifths are singletons. Source material: peripheral blood. The origin of the receptors is a woman aged 55-70 years with acute or convalescent COVID-19.

The rearrangement links TRBV27 to TRBJ2-7; 7 bases align to TRBD2. Per the germline V gene, CDR1 is MNHEY and CDR2 is SMNVEV (reference sequence). The CDR3 runs 13 residues. V lost 4 bases, J lost 2 bases, and 2 bases stayed unmatched. In DNA form, the CDR3 reads TGTGCCAGCAGTTGGGGACTACCCTACGAGCAGTACTTC. It codes for CASSWGLPYEQYF.

The chain links TRBV19 to TRBJ1-2; D gene ambiguous. The CDR3 has 15 residues. V lost 8 bases, J lost 4 bases, and 20 bases lay in between. Germline V CDR1 and CDR2: LNHDA, SQIVND (reference sequence). The chain's CDR3 is CASLPPSGGAYGYTF. CDR3 coding DNA: TGTGCCAGTTTGCCCCCCTCCGGCGGAGCCTATGGCTACACCTTC.

The V gene is TRBV12-5, the J gene TRBJ2-2, with 9 bases lining up with TRBD2. V lost 2 bases to trimming and J lost 0 bases; unmatched junction nucleotides: 10. This CDR3 spans 19 amino acids. CDR1 is LGHNT and CDR2 is FRNRAP in the germline V gene. The CDR3 DNA reads as TGTGCTAGTGGTTTGCTAGCGGGACGGTCGTATTCGAACACCGGGGAGCTGTTTTTT. Its protein is CASGLLAGRSYSNTGELFF.

This sequence joins TRBV24-1 and TRBJ1-5; no definite D call. The CDR3 runs to 12 residues. Germline V CDR1 and CDR2: KGHDR, SFDVKD. Trimming removed 5 bases at V and 6 bases at J, with 7 bases between. The CDR3 DNA is TGTGCCACCAGTGCCCCGGGTCAGCCCCAGCATTTT. Translation gives CATSAPGQPQHF.

This chain connects TRBV28 to TRBJ2-3; the match to TRBD1 covers 7 bases. The CDR3 runs to 17 residues. Germline CDR1 and CDR2: MDHEN and SYDVKM. V lost 6 bases and J lost 5; bases outside the gene matches: 17. In DNA form, the CDR3 reads TGTGCCAGCAGCACCCATCCGGGGACAGAGAGCGGAGATACGCAGTATTTT. Amino acid sequence: CASSTHPGTESGDTQYF.

The V and J genes are TRBV27 and TRBJ1-1, with D perhaps TRBD1 (5 bases). Trimming took off 8 bases at V and 4 bases at J, with 14 bases between the two ends. The germline V gene has CDR1 MNHEY and CDR2 SMNVEV (reference sequence). The CDR3 consists of 13 residues. The CDR3 nucleotides read TGTGCCAGCTACATCGACGGGGGCACTGAAGCTTTCTTT. Translation gives CASYIDGGTEAFF.

This rearrangement joins TRBV28 to TRBJ1-2, with 8 bases aligning to TRBD1. After removal of 5 bases from V and 4 bases from J, the junction contained 3 bases not matched to a gene. Looked up from germline, CDR1 is MDHEN and CDR2 is SYDVKM. This CDR3 is 13 amino acids long. CDR3 in DNA: TGTGCCAGCAGTCCAGGGGGCCCCTATGGCTACACCTTC. Translating it yields CASSPGGPYGYTF.